This is a list of T cell receptor beta chains from one sample in a study of Ad26.COV2.S vaccination and SARS-CoV-2 variants. Sequencing was performed with immunoSEQ multiplex PCR; in TCRdb, only in-frame clones are kept and a portion is missing. Of 360,000 or so clones listed, roughly 91% are singletons. The sequencing here drew on peripheral blood, taken in a trial of Ad26.COV2.S vaccine versus placebo. These receptors were taken from a person between 18 and 65 years old who received the Ad26.COV2.S COVID-19 vaccine or a placebo. CDR3s leave out the opening cysteine and the closing phenylalanine or tryptophan.

TRBV7-2,ASSLEPASYGYT
TRBV7-6,ASSSDRGIAEAF
TRBV2,ASSREWGGEKLF
TRBV14,ASSPVASYEQY
TRBV5-6,ASSAGTGRATDTQY
TRBV6-5,ASEEGGGGNQPQH
TRBV12-3/TRBV12-4,ASSLPNTDTQY
TRBV7-9,ASSGDYEQY
TRBV12-3/TRBV12-4,ASSTGIGYEAF
TRBV4-1,ASRAGTRLGYGYT
TRBV28,ASSPGGEQY
TRBV7-3,ASSLRGLANNEQF
TRBV10-2,ASSESQRGGHKETQY
TRBV12-3/TRBV12-4,ASRYRGTGELF
TRBV7-9,ASSLAGIEAF
TRBV19,ASSPRGTSGGYEQY
TRBV9,ASSVGVGSSYNEQF
TRBV4-1,ASSQERRVGTGELF
TRBV5-1,ASSLGPGETDTQY
TRBV7-2,ASSRGIYNEQF
TRBV7-2,ASSLDPLGRVMAETQY
TRBV6-5,ASSLNRGWKLF
TRBV6-5,ASSSTGRGYGYT
TRBV3-1/TRBV3-2,ASSQDLVYEQF
TRBV9,ASSVDGLGQETQY
TRBV4-1,ASSQVKRKSSYNEQF
TRBV7-9,ASSLGTGLDEKLF
TRBV6-5,ASILNLLGNTIY
TRBV15,ATSRGGGGPSSYEQY
TRBV7-3,ASSLQGNPGNTIY
TRBV24-1,ATRRQGAAYEQY